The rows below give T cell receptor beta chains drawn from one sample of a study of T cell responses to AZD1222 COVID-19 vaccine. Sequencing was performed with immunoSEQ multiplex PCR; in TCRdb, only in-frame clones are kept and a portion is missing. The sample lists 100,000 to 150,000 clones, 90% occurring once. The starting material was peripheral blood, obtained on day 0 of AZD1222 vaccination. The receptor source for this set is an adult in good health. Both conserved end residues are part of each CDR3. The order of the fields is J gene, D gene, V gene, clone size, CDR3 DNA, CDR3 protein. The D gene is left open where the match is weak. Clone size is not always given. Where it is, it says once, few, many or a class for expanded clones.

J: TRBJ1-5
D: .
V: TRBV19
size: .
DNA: TGTGCCAGTAGTATAGATAAATGGGGTTTCAGTCAGCCCCAGCATTTT
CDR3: CASSIDKWGFSQPQHF

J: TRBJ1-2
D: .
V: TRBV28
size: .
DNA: TGTGCCAGCAGGACCGACGAGGTTTATGGCTACACCTTC
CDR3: CASRTDEVYGYTF

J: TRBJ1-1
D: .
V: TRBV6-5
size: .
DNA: TGTGCCAGCAGTCCCGGACGGGGGACTGAAGCTTTCTTT
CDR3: CASSPGRGTEAFF

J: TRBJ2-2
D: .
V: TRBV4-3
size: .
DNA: TGCGCCAGCAGCCAAGGGGCCCGGGGGTCTAGCACCGGGGAGCTGTTTTTT
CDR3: CASSQGARGSSTGELFF

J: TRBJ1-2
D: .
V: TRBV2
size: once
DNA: TGTGCCACCCAAGGGGATTATGGCTACACCTTC
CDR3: CATQGDYGYTF

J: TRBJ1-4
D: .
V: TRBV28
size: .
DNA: TGTGCCACTTCTTGGCAGGGGAGGTTTGCAACTAATGAAAAACTGTTTTTT
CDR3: CATSWQGRFATNEKLFF

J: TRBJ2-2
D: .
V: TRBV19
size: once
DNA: TGTGCCACTTCTGGGGCCGCGGGTGTTCTGGAGCTGTTTTTT
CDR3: CATSGAAGVLELFF

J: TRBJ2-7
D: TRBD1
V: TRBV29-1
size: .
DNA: TGCAGCGTTGAAGCGGGGGACAGGGGCTTCTACGAGCAGTACTTC
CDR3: CSVEAGDRGFYEQYF

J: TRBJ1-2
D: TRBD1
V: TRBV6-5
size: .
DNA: TGTGCCAGCAGTCCTGGACAGGCGGCGGACTATGGCTACACCTTC
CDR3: CASSPGQAADYGYTF

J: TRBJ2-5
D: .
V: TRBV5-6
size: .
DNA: TGTGCCAGCAGCGGAGGGGGACTGCAGACCCAGTACTTC
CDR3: CASSGGGLQTQYF

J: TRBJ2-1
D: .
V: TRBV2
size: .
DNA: TGTGCCAGCAGTGAGGTATATCAGTTCTTC
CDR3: CASSEVYQFF

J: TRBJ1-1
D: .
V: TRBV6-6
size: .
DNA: TGTGCCAGCAGTTACTCGAGGCAGGGCACTGAAGCTTTCTTT
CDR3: CASSYSRQGTEAFF

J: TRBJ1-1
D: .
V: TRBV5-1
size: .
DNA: TGCGCCAGCAGCCTCGTGTTAGGGGGGCAAAACACTGAAGCTTTCTTT
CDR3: CASSLVLGGQNTEAFF

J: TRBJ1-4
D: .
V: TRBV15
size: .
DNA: TGTGCCACCAGCAGAGTACAGATTGCAACTAATGAAAAACTGTTTTTT
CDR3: CATSRVQIATNEKLFF

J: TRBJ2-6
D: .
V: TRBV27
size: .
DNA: TGTGCCAGCAGTTCGCGGACGGAAAGCTCTGGGGCCAACGTCCTGACTTTC
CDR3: CASSSRTESSGANVLTF

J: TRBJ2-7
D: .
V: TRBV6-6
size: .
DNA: TGTGCCACCGGGACCGCCTCCTACGAGCAGTACTTC
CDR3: CATGTASYEQYF

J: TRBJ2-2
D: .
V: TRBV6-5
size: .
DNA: TGTGCCAGCAGGGTAACAGGGACCGGGGAGCTGTTTTTT
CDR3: CASRVTGTGELFF

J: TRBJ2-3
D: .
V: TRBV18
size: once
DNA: TGTGCCAGCTCACCCACCGGAGATACGCAGTATTTT
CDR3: CASSPTGDTQYF

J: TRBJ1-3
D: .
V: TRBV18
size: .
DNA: TGTGCCAGCTCACCACGGACAGCGTCCACTGGAAACACCATATATTTT
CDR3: CASSPRTASTGNTIYF

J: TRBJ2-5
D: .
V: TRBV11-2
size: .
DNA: TGTGCCAGCAGCTTGGGGGGTATAGTCGGGGCAGAGACCCAGTACTTC
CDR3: CASSLGGIVGAETQYF

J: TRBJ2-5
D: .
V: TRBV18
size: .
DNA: TGTGCCAGCTCTCCGATCTCGGGATCGTACCAAGAGACCCAGTACTTC
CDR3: CASSPISGSYQETQYF

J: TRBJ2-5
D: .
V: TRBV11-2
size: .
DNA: TGTGCCAGCAGACATGAGACCCAGTACTTC
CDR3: CASRHETQYF

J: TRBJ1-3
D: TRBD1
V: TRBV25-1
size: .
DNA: TGTGCCAGCAGTGCAGTACCGGGACAGGGTACAAACACCATATATTTT
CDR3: CASSAVPGQGTNTIYF

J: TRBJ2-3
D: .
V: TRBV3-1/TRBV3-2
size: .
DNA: TGTGCCAGCAGCCCCCGGGACGGGGAATCCACAGATACGCAGTATTTT
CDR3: CASSPRDGESTDTQYF

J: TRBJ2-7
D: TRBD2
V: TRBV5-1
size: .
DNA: TGCGCCAGCAGGCATACTAGCGGGGCATCCTACGAGCAGTACTTC
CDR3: CASRHTSGASYEQYF

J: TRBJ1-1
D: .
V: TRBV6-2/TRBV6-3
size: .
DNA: TGTGCCAGCAGCCGGGACCAGATAAGTTCTGAAGCTTTCTTT
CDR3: CASSRDQISSEAFF

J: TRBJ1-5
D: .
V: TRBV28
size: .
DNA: TGTGCCAGCAGGGGACCTCTGCAGCCCCAGCATTTT
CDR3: CASRGPLQPQHF

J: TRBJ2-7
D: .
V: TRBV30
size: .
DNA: TGTGCCTGGAGTGTAAGGCGGCAGGGTGAACAGTACTTC
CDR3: CAWSVRRQGEQYF

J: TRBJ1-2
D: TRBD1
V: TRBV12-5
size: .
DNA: TGTGCTAGTGGTTTGGGCGACAGGGGCGACTATGGCTACACCTTC
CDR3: CASGLGDRGDYGYTF

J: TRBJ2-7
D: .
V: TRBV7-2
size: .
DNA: TGTGCCAGCAGCTTAATCTCGCGCCTCTCCTACGAGCAGTACTTC
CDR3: CASSLISRLSYEQYF

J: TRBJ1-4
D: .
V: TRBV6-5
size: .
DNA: TGTGCCAGCAGTTACAGGTCGAATGAAAAACTGTTTTTT
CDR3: CASSYRSNEKLFF

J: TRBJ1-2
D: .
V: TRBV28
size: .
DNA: TGTGCCAGCAGTTTACAAGGAGGGGAAATCTATGGCTACACCTTC
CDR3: CASSLQGGEIYGYTF

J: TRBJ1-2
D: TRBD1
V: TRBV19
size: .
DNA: TGTGCCAGTAGTATAGGGTCCGCGGGACAGGGGGCTGGTGGCTACACCTTC
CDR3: CASSIGSAGQGAGGYTF

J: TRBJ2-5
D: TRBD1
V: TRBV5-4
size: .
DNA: TGTGCCAGCAGCTTGCCTTCCACAGGGGGCTTAACCCAGTACTTC
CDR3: CASSLPSTGGLTQYF

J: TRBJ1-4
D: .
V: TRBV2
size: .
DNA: TGTGCCAGCAACAGACAGGCAACTAATGAAAAACTGTTTTTT
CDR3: CASNRQATNEKLFF